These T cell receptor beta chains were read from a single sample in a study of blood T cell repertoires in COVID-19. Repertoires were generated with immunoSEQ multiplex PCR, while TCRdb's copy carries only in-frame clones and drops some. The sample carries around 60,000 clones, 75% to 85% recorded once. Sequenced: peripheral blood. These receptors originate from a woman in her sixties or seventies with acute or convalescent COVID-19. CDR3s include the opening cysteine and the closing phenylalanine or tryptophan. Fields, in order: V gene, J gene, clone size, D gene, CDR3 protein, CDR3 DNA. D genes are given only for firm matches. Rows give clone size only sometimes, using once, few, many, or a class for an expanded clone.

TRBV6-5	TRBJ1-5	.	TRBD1	CASRPGQGTAQHF	TGTGCCAGCAGACCGGGACAGGGGACGGCCCAGCATTTT
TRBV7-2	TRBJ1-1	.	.	CASSLGQYTEAFF	TGTGCCAGCAGCTTAGGGCAGTACACTGAAGCTTTCTTT
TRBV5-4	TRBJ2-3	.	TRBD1	CASSQPGQGASDTQYF	TGTGCCAGCAGCCAACCAGGTCAGGGGGCCTCAGATACGCAGTATTTT
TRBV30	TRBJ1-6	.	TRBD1	CAWSGQGAAPLHF	TGTGCCTGGAGTGGACAGGGGGCAGCACCCCTCCACTTT
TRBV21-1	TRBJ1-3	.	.	CASSLIARGPCNSPGNTIYF	TGTGCCAGCAGCCTCATCGCCAGGGGACCCTGTAATTCCCCTGGAAACACCATATATTTT
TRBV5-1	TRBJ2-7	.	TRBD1	CASSPRTGTYEQYF	TGCGCCAGCAGCCCCCGGACAGGGACCTACGAGCAGTACTTC
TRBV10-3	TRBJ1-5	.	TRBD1	CAISESETGGYQPQHF	TGTGCCATCAGTGAGTCCGAGACAGGGGGGTATCAGCCCCAGCATTTT
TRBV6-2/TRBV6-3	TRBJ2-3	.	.	CASSLQGLSTDTQYF	TGTGCCAGCAGCCTTCAGGGGTTAAGCACAGATACGCAGTATTTT
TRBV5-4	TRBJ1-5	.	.	CASSLWGQGNQPQHF	TGTGCCAGCAGCTTGTGGGGGCAGGGCAATCAGCCCCAGCATTTT
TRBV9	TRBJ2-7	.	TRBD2	CASSVGVGGAYEQYF	TGTGCCAGCAGCGTAGGCGTGGGGGGGGCCTACGAGCAGTACTTC
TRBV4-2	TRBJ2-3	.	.	CASSQGSRGSSDTQYF	TGTGCCAGCAGCCAAGGATCCCGAGGTTCGTCGGATACGCAGTATTTT
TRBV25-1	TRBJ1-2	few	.	CASSEVLNYGYTF	TGTGCCAGCAGTGAAGTACTTAACTATGGCTACACCTTC
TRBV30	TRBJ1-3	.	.	CAWSIGSLPGNTIYF	TGTGCCTGGAGTATTGGCTCCTTACCTGGAAACACCATATATTTT
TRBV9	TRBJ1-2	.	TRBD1	CASSVGGTGGNYGYTF	TGTGCCAGCAGCGTAGGCGGGACAGGGGGCAACTATGGCTACACCTTC
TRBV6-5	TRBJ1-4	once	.	CASTLLYEQSALFF	TGTGCCAGCACCCTCTTATACGAACAGTCAGCCCTGTTTTTT
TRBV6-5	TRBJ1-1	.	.	CASSYSGREAFF	TGTGCCAGCAGTTACTCTGGGCGTGAAGCTTTCTTT
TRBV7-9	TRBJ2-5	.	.	CASSLFIEETQYF	TGTGCCAGCAGCTTATTTATTGAAGAGACCCAGTACTTC
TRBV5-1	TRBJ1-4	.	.	CASSLARTSNEKLFF	TGCGCCAGCAGCCTGGCGCGGACTTCTAATGAAAAACTGTTTTTT
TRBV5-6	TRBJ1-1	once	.	CASSFTANTEAFF	TGTGCCAGCAGCTTCACAGCTAACACTGAAGCTTTCTTT
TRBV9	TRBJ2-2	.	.	CASSVGAGPGELFF	TGTGCCAGCAGCGTAGGAGCAGGGCCCGGGGAGCTGTTTTTT
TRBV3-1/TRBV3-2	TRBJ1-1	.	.	CASSQGGGGLGEAFF	TGTGCCAGCAGCCAAGGGGGTGGGGGCCTGGGTGAAGCTTTCTTT
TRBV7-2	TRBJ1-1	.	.	CASSLAEGLNTEAFF	TGTGCCAGCAGCTTAGCTGAGGGTTTGAACACTGAAGCTTTCTTT
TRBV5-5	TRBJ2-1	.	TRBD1	CASSPGTGFNNEQFF	TGTGCCAGCAGCCCCGGGACAGGGTTTAACAATGAGCAGTTCTTC
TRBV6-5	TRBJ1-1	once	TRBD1	CASIQGASNTEAFF	TGTGCCAGCATCCAGGGGGCTTCGAACACTGAAGCTTTCTTT
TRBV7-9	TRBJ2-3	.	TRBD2	CASSLTSGGTVAQYF	TGTGCCAGCAGCTTGACTAGCGGGGGGACGGTAGCGCAGTATTTT
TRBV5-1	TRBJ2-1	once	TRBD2	CASSTGLAGGNEQFF	TGCGCCAGCAGCACGGGACTAGCGGGGGGCAATGAGCAGTTCTTC
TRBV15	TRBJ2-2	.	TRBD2	CATSRDYARGGNGELFF	TGTGCCACCAGCAGAGACTACGCGCGGGGGGGCAACGGGGAGCTGTTTTTT
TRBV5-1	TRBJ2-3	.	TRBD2	CASSLASGRADTQYF	TGCGCCAGCAGCTTGGCTTCTGGGAGGGCAGATACGCAGTATTTT
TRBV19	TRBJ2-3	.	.	CASSTLGVITQYF	TGTGCCAGTAGTACCCTCGGGGTCATTACGCAGTATTTT
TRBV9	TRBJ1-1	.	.	CASSSSPGGPRNTEAFF	TGTGCCAGCAGTTCTTCCCCGGGAGGACCCCGGAACACTGAAGCTTTCTTT
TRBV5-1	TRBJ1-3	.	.	CASSFDTVSGNTIYF	TGCGCCAGCAGCTTCGACACAGTCTCTGGAAACACCATATATTTT
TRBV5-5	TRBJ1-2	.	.	CASSPSELSYGYTF	TGTGCCAGCAGCCCCTCCGAACTTAGCTATGGCTACACCTTC
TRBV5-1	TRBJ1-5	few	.	CASSLDGGSHQPQHF	TGCGCCAGCAGCTTAGATGGGGGGTCGCATCAGCCCCAGCATTTT
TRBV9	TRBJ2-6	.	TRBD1	CASGSQGVNVLTF	TGTGCCAGTGGTTCCCAGGGGGTTAACGTCCTGACTTTC
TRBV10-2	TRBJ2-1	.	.	CASSAGTGAGEQFF	TGCGCCAGCAGTGCCGGGACTGGAGCGGGTGAGCAGTTCTTC
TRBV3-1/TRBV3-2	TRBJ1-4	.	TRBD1	CASSRGQGEKLFF	TGTGCCAGCAGCCGGGGACAGGGTGAAAAACTGTTTTTT
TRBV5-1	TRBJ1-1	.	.	CASSSSGWTDTEAFF	TGCGCCAGCAGCTCTAGCGGCTGGACGGACACTGAAGCTTTCTTT
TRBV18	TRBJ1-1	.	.	CASSPSREVGTEAFF	TGTGCCAGCTCGCCCTCCAGGGAGGTGGGCACTGAAGCTTTCTTT